The next 8 T cell receptor beta chains were all read from a single sample in a study of PD-1 blockade in classical Hodgkin lymphoma. Generated by immunoSEQ multiplex PCR, the TCRdb table keeps only in-frame clones and is missing some. The sample lists under 20,000 clones; roughly 84% were seen once. Every one of the patients relapsed after autologous stem cell transplantation (brentuximab vedotin exposure was variable). The sequences come from peripheral blood mononuclear cells (PBMCs), collected at baseline. Receptors originate from a human donor with classical Hodgkin lymphoma.

The chain employs TRBV7-2 and TRBJ2-1, with D perhaps TRBD1 or TRBD2 (6 bases each). The CDR3 runs to 15 residues. With 0 bases removed from V and 7 bases from J, the gap between germline ends came to 13 bases. CDR1 SGHTA and CDR2 FQGNSA come from the germline V gene. For the CDR3, the DNA is TGTGCCAGCAGCTTAGCGCGGGGCAGGGGTAATGAGCAGTTCTTC. Protein sequence: CASSLARGRGNEQFF. The full variable domain, its missing parts supplied by reference TRBV7-2 and TRBJ2-1, is GAGVSQSPSNKVTEKGKDVELRCDPISGHTALYWYRQSLGQGLEFLIYFQGNSAPDKSGLPSDRFSAERTGGSVSTLTIQRTQQEDSAVYLCASSLARGRGNEQFFGPGTRLTVL.

V and J are TRBV9 and TRBJ2-1; 7 nucleotides agree with TRBD1. The CDR3 extends over 18 amino acids. Germline CDR1 reads SGDLS; CDR2 reads YYNGEE. V lost 0 bases and J lost 4; bases outside the gene matches: 13. DNA for the CDR3: TGTGCCAGCAGCGTAGCTACTAACCCGGGACAGAATTACAATGAGCAGTTCTTC. It yields the protein CASSVATNPGQNYNEQFF.

The chain employs TRBV7-2 and TRBJ2-7; no reliable D call. V shed 5 bases and J shed 6 bases, with 17 bases lying between them. Looked up from germline, CDR1 is SGHTA and CDR2 is FQGNSA. There are 14 residues in the CDR3. The CDR3 DNA is TGTGCCAGCAGCCCTAACCCCGTAGATCTCGAGCAGTACTTC. Residues: CASSPNPVDLEQYF.

This chain joins TRBV6-4 and TRBJ1-1, with D unresolved. The CDR3 has 13 amino acids. From germline, CDR1 is MRHNA and CDR2 SNTAGT. The ends were cut back, 7 bases at V and 3 bases at J, with 12 bases in the middle. CDR3 nucleotide sequence: TGTGCCAGCACCTCGAATCCCTACACTGAAGCTTTCTTT. Translated, it gives CASTSNPYTEAFF.

The J gene is TRBJ2-5, the V gene TRBV18, with D unresolved. This CDR3 has 12 amino acids. The V gene lost 3 bases and the J gene lost 5 bases, with 7 bases spanning the gap. Germline CDR1 is KGHSH and CDR2 is LQKENI. In nucleotides, the CDR3 is TGTGCCAGCTCACCCCCTGGGGAGACCCAGTACTTC. As protein: CASSPPGETQYF. The whole variable domain, remainder taken from reference TRBV18 and TRBJ2-5, is NAGVMQNPRHLVRRRGQEARLRCSPMKGHSHVYWYRQLPEEGLKFMVYLQKENIIDESGMPKERFSAEFPKEGPSILRIQQVVRGDSAAYFCASSPPGETQYFGPGTRLLVL.

This chain uses TRBV6-6 with TRBJ2-3, with 8 bases aligning to TRBD2. Germline V CDR1 and CDR2: MNHNY, SVGAGI (reference sequence). V shed 3 bases and J 10 bases; nucleotides not matched to a gene: 3. The CDR3 is 12 amino acids. The CDR3 is CASSYPREAQYF. For the CDR3, the DNA is TGTGCCAGCAGTTATCCGCGGGAGGCGCAGTATTTT.

The chain uses TRBV5-8 and TRBJ2-5; D might be TRBD1 (5 bases). V was pared by 0 bases and J by 2 bases, with 5 bases between. Germline V gene data show CDR1 as SGHTS and CDR2 as YDEGEE. The CDR3 loop spans 13 amino acids. DNA for the CDR3: TGTGCCAGCAGCTTGGGACAGCAAGAGACCCAGTACTTC. This codes for CASSLGQQETQYF.

This chain uses TRBV30 with TRBJ1-5; D may be TRBD1 (6 bases). Germline values: CDR1 GTSNPN, CDR2 SVGIG (reference sequence). The CDR3 length is 14 residues. Trimming cost V 3 bases and J 3 bases, with 12 bases left between them. The CDR3 coding sequence is TGTGCCTGGAGCGCGACAGGTTTCAATCAGCCCCAGCATTTT. It codes for CAWSATGFNQPQHF.